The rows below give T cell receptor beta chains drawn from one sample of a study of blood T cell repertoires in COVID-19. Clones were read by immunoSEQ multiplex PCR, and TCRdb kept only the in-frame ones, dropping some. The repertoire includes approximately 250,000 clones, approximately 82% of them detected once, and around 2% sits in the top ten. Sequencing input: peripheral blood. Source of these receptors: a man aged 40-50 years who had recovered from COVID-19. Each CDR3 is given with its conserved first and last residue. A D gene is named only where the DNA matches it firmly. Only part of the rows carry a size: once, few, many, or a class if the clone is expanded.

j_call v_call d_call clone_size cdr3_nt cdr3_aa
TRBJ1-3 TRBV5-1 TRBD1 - TGCGCCAGCAGCTGGACAGGCTCCGAGGTAAACACCATATATTTT CASSWTGSEVNTIYF
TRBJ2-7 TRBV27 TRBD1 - TGTGCCACCGGACAGGGGTCTAACGAGCAGTACTTC CATGQGSNEQYF
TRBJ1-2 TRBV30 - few TGTGCCTGGAGTGTAGCGGGGCGCGGCTACACCTTC CAWSVAGRGYTF
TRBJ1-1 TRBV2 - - TGTGCCAGCAGTGAACTCCCCCGGGAAACGGGCACTGAAGCTTTCTTT CASSELPRETGTEAFF
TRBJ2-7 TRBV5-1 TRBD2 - TGCGCCAGCAGCCGGTGGACTAGCGGGAGTGGGTACGAGCAGTACTTC CASSRWTSGSGYEQYF
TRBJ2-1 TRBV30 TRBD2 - TGTGCCTGGAGTGCCGGACTAGCGGGGATCGATGAGCAGTTCTTC CAWSAGLAGIDEQFF
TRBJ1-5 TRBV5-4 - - TGTGCCAGCAGCTCCGGTGGGGGGGATCAGCCCCAGCATTTT CASSSGGGDQPQHF
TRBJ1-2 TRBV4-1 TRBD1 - TGCGCCAGCAGCCAGCCGGGACAGCGTTTTGGCTACACCTTC CASSQPGQRFGYTF
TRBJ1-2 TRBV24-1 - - TGTGCCACCAGTGATTTGTGGAGGGGAAGCTATGGCTACACCTTC CATSDLWRGSYGYTF
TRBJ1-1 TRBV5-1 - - TGCGCCAGCAGCTCCCTGACAGTGAACACTGAAGCTTTCTTT CASSSLTVNTEAFF
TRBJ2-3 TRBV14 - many TGTGCCAGCAGCCCCTTCACAGATACGCAGTATTTT CASSPFTDTQYF
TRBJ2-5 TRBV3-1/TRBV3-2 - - TGTGCCAGCAGCCAAGACTACTACCAAGAGACCCAGTACTTC CASSQDYYQETQYF
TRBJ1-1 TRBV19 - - TGTGCCAGTAGAAATTTACAGGGAACAATTGAAGCTTTCTTT CASRNLQGTIEAFF
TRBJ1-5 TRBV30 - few TGTGCCTGGAGCCCAGGGGATAGCAATCAGCCCCAGCATTTT CAWSPGDSNQPQHF
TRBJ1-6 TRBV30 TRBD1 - TGTGCCTGGACTAAGCGAGGGACAGAGGAATCCTATAATTCACCCCTCCACTTT CAWTKRGTEESYNSPLHF
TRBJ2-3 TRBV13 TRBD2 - TGTGCCAGCAGCTTAACCCCGGGGGGGCCACGCATGGCGCAGTATTTT CASSLTPGGPRMAQYF
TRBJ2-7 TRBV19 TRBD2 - TGTGCCAGTAGTATAGGAGGCGGGAGTGGCTCCTACGAGCAGTACTTC CASSIGGGSGSYEQYF
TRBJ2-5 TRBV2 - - TGTGCCAGCACCGGAGTGTCACCCCAAGAGACCCAGTACTTC CASTGVSPQETQYF
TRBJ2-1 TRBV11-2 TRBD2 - TGTGCCAGCAGGTTCCGGGGGGGAGGTTGGAATGAGCAGTTCTTC CASRFRGGGWNEQFF
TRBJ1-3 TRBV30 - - TGTGCCTGGAGTGTGGGGCCTGCAAACACCATATATTTT CAWSVGPANTIYF
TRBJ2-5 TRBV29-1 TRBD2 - TGCAGCGTTGTCCCCACTAGCGGGGGCCAAGAGACCCAGTACTTC CSVVPTSGGQETQYF
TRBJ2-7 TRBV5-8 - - TGTGCCAGCAGCTTAGAGCCCGGGGGCGAGCAGTACTTC CASSLEPGGEQYF
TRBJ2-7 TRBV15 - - TGTGCCACCAGCAGTCCGTGGCAGTACGAGCAGTACTTC CATSSPWQYEQYF
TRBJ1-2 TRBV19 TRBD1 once TGTGCCAGTAGACCCGGACAGGTAGCTAACTATGGCTACACCTTC CASRPGQVANYGYTF
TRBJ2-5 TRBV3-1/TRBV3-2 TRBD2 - TGTGCCAGCAGCCAAGATAGCCCTAGCGGGAGGCTGAAGACCCAGTACTTC CASSQDSPSGRLKTQYF
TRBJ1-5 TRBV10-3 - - TGTGCCATCAGTGCCGAGATCCATCAGCCCCAGCATTTT CAISAEIHQPQHF
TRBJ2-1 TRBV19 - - TGTGCCAGTAGTAGTTCCGGGAACCAGCACTACAATGAGCAGTTCTTC CASSSSGNQHYNEQFF
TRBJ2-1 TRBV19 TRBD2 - TGTGCCAGTAGTGGCAGACTAGCGGGTTACAATGAGCAGTTCTTC CASSGRLAGYNEQFF
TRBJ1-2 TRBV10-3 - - TGTGCCATCGGCGGACTCTATGGCTACACCTTC CAIGGLYGYTF
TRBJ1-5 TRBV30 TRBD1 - TGTGCCTGGAGTGGGACAGGGGGTCAGCCCCAGCATTTT CAWSGTGGQPQHF
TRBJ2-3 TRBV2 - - TGTGCCAGCAGCCCCTCGGCAGATACGCAGTATTTT CASSPSADTQYF
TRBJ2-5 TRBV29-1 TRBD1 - TGCAGCGTCTCGACAGGGTCTGGCCAAGAGACCCAGTACTTC CSVSTGSGQETQYF
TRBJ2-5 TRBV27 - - TGTGCCAGCAGTCTACGTCGCGGAAACCAAGAGACCCAGTACTTC CASSLRRGNQETQYF
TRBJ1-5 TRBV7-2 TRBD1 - TGTGCCAGCAGCTTCCGGACAGGCGAACAGCCCCAGCATTTT CASSFRTGEQPQHF
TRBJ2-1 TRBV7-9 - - TGTGCCAGCAGCCCGTCGGGACAGCGGGACAATGAGCAGTTCTTC CASSPSGQRDNEQFF
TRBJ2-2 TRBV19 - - TGTGCCAGTAGTATAGTGGCCAGGATGGTTGGCGGGGAGCTGTTTTTT CASSIVARMVGGELFF
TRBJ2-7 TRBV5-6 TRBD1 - TGTGCCAGCAGCAGGGACAGGGGTAGTAGGTACGAGCAGTACTTC CASSRDRGSRYEQYF
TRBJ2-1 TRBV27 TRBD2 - TGTGCCAGCAGAGGGACTAGGGGGGGTATTGAGCAGTTCTTC CASRGTRGGIEQFF
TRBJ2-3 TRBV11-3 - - TGTGCCAGCAGCTTTAGCCCGGCGGCTAGCACAGATACGCAGTATTTT CASSFSPAASTDTQYF
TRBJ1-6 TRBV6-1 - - TGTGCCAGCAGTGAAGCACCGGGGCCCCTCCACTTT CASSEAPGPLHF
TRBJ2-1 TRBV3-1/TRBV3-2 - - TGTGCCAGCAGCCAGCTACCGAGCTCCTACAATGAGCAGTTCTTC CASSQLPSSYNEQFF
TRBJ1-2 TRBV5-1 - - TGCGCCAGCAGGAGGTCGGGGGGCGCGTCTGGCTACACCTTC CASRRSGGASGYTF
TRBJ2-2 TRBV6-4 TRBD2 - TGTGCCAGCGGGACTAGCGGGGGAAACACCGGGGAGCTGTTTTTT CASGTSGGNTGELFF
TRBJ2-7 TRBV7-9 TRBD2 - TGTGCCAGCAACCCTAGCGGACCGGGGGGCGAGCAGTACTTC CASNPSGPGGEQYF
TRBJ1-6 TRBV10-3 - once TGTGCCATCAGTGAGGAAGCGAGCTCCTATAATTCACCCCTCCACTTT CAISEEASSYNSPLHF
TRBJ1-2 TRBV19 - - TGTGCCAGTAGTCCCCCCGGGGAGTTGATCTATGGCTACACCTTC CASSPPGELIYGYTF
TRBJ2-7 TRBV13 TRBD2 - TGTGCCAGCAGCCCAAGGGGACTAGCGGGGCGCTCCTACGAGCAGTACTTC CASSPRGLAGRSYEQYF
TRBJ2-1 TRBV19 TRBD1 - TGTGCCAGTAGTATCGGGACAGGAAACTACAATGAGCAGTTCTTC CASSIGTGNYNEQFF
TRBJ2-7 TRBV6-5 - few TGTGCCAGCAGTTACTCGCCCCAGGGAGGCTACGAGCAGTACTTC CASSYSPQGGYEQYF
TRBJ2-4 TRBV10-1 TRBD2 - TGCGCCAGCAGTACGGCGGGAGGGGAAAACATTCAGTACTTC CASSTAGGENIQYF
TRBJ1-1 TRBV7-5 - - TGTGCCAGAAGCTTAGCGAGGGGGACAGGAGTTCGGAGGAACACTGAAGCTTTCTTT CARSLARGTGVRRNTEAFF
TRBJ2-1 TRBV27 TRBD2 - TGTGCCAGCAGTACCCGGGACTATAATGAGCAGTTCTTC CASSTRDYNEQFF
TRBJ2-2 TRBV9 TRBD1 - TGTGCCAGCAGCGTCACAGGGGGCCCTATAAGCACCGGGGAGCTGTTTTTT CASSVTGGPISTGELFF
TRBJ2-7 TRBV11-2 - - TGTGCCAGCAGCTTAGCGGGTGCCTACGAGCAGTACTTC CASSLAGAYEQYF
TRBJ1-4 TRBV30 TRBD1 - TGTGCCTGGAGTGTAAAGGGACAGAGATTAACTAATGAAAAACTGTTTTTT CAWSVKGQRLTNEKLFF